The 14 T cell receptor beta chains presented below share a single source sample, sequenced in a study of immune heterogeneity within non-small cell lung tumors. Template material comprised bulk tumor genomic DNA at 600 ng per sample. Doctors removed several biopsies from each primary tumor during surgery, keeping them far apart. Undergoing curative surgery were patients whose non-small cell lung cancer was untreated and newly diagnosed. Amplifying TCR beta CDR3 involved multiplex PCR carried out with 32 V and 13 J primers. TCRdb used MiXCR to reprocess the multiplex PCR reads, holding one entry per CDR3 protein. The sample yields approximately 21,000 distinct CDR3 sequences, more than 25% seen once. The sample comprised lung tumor tissue. Source of these receptors: a man aged 35-49 years with non-small cell lung cancer.

The chain carries TRBV7-3 and TRBJ2-2, with D tentatively TRBD2 (5 bases). The CDR3 extends over 13 amino acids. Germline V gives CDR1 SGHTA, CDR2 FQGTGA. With 5 bases removed from V and 6 bases from J, the gap between germline ends came to 10 bases. The CDR3 DNA reads TGTGCCAGCAGCCCGGGAATTTCCGGGGAGCTGTTTTTT. Protein product: CASSPGISGELFF.

Regarding this clonotype: It may be a read error: a sequence one base away is much more abundant. The rearrangement joins TRBV6-2 or TRBV6-3 to TRBJ2-2, with TRBD1 as a possible D gene (6 bases). CDR1 is MNHEY and CDR2 is SVGEGT in the germline V gene. The CDR3 totals 15 residues. The CDR3 sequence: CASSYSSGGSGKLFF. The CDR3 coding sequence is TGTGCCAGCAGTTACTCGTCTGGGGGCTCCGGGAAGCTGTTTTTT.

For this clonotype: This clone may be a read error of a much larger clone one base away. The rearrangement uses TRBV28 and TRBJ2-5; 13 bases align to TRBD2. CDR1 and CDR2 from the germline V gene are MDHEN and SYDVKM. The CDR3 totals 18 residues. CDR3 nucleotides: TGTGCCATCAGTTCCGCGGGACTAGCGGGAACCCTCGGGGAGACCCAGTACTTC. Encoded protein: CAISSAGLAGTLGETQYF.

CDR3 DNA sequence: TGTGCCACCAGCAGAGATCTAGTGGGCTCTGAAGCTTTCTTT. Protein sequence: CATSRDLVGSEAFF. V gene TRBV15 combines with J gene TRBJ1-1; D not resolved. The CDR3 has 14 residues. Germline values: CDR1 LNHNV, CDR2 YYDKDF (reference sequence). V was trimmed by 0 bases and J by 6 bases, leaving 11 bases between them. Drawing the rest from reference TRBV15 and TRBJ1-1, the complete variable domain is DAMVIQNPRYQVTQFGKPVTLSCSQTLNHNVMYWYQQKSSQAPKLLFHYYDKDFNNEADTPDNFQSRRPNTSFCFLDIRSPGLGDTAMYLCATSRDLVGSEAFFGQGTRLTVV.

For this clonotype: Given a much more abundant clone one base away, this may be a read error. The chain employs TRBV7-6 and TRBJ2-1, with TRBD2 matching over 12 bases. The CDR3 has 14 amino acids. Germline lookup yields CDR1 SGHVS and CDR2 FNYEAQ. V shed 6 bases and J 10 bases; nucleotides not matched to a gene: 7. The CDR3 loop is CASRELAGGLEQFF. In nucleotides, the CDR3 is TGTGCCAGCAGAGAACTAGCGGGAGGATTGGAGCAGTTCTTC.

This clonotype was observed at least ten times. The rearrangement joins TRBV7-6 to TRBJ2-1, with TRBD1 matching 10 bases. The CDR3 runs 15 residues. J gave up 7 bases and V 2 bases, and 5 bases lay outside the gene matches. Germline V gives CDR1 SGHVS, CDR2 FNYEAQ. The CDR3 nucleotides read TGTGCCAGCAGCTTAAGGGACAGGGGCGAGAATGAGCAGTTCTTC. The encoded protein is CASSLRDRGENEQFF.

As for this clonotype: Compared with germline, one end of the junction differs, possibly owing to a read error. The chain employs TRBV9 and TRBJ2-3; TRBD2 agrees at 9 bases. The CDR3 covers 15 residues. The germline V gene has CDR1 SGDLS and CDR2 YYNGEE. The CDR3 coding sequence is TGTGCCAGAAGCGCCACCGGGACTAGCACAGATGCGCAGTATTTT. Translated, it gives CARSATGTSTDAQYF.

Note on this clonotype: One base away lies a much larger clone, so this may be a sequencing read error. The chain couples TRBV7-8 to TRBJ1-1; D is ambiguous. Per the germline V gene, CDR1 is SGHVS and CDR2 is FQNEAQ. This CDR3 has 13 amino acids. V was trimmed by 1 base and J by 11 bases, leaving 14 bases between them. In DNA form, the CDR3 reads TGTGCCAGCAGCTTAGGCTACAAGGTTGTTGCTTTCTTT. Translating gives CASSLGYKVVAFF.

With respect to this clonotype: It is likely a read error, because the conserved phenylalanine at the end of the CDR3 is missing. The gene calls are TRBV5-1 and TRBJ2-1; D is perhaps TRBD1 or TRBD2 (5 bases each). The CDR3 spans 14 residues. V lost 0 bases to trimming and J lost 5 bases, with 9 bases between them. Germline V gene lookup returns CDR1 SGHRS and CDR2 YFSETQ. The CDR3 region is CASSLGGFDNEQFL. The CDR3 coding sequence is TGCGCCAGCAGCTTGGGGGGGTTCGACAATGAGCAGTTCCTC.

The V and J genes are TRBV4-2 and TRBJ2-2; D may be TRBD2 (5 bases). There are 14 residues in the CDR3. Germline V CDR1 and CDR2: LGHNA, YNFKEQ. V was pared by 1 base and J by 7 bases, with 10 bases between. DNA for the CDR3: TGTGCCAGCAGCCAAGGGTTCGAGGGCGGGGAGCTGTTTTTT. Its translation is CASSQGFEGGELFF.

A few counts support this clonotype. The chain joins TRBV5-1 to TRBJ2-1, with 7 nucleotides matching TRBD2. CDR1 and CDR2 from the germline V gene are SGHRS and YFSETQ. There are 17 residues in the CDR3. With 1 base clipped from V and 2 bases from J, the junction kept 9 bases outside the gene matches. CDR3 sequence: CASSLSQLAPAYNEQFF. CDR3 DNA: TGCGCCAGCAGCTTGTCCCAACTAGCGCCAGCCTACAATGAGCAGTTCTTC.

In this sample, this clonotype turned up many times. The chain employs TRBV6-2 or TRBV6-3 and TRBJ2-1; TRBD1 matches at 7 bases. V was clipped by 0 bases and J by 0 bases; unmatched bases: 8. Germline V gene data show CDR1 as MNHEY and CDR2 as SVGEGT. The CDR3 loop spans 18 amino acids. CDR3 coding DNA: TGTGCCAGCAGTTACTCGACAGGGCACTACAGCTCCTACAATGAGCAGTTCTTC. Protein: CASSYSTGHYSSYNEQFF.

The chain combines TRBV10-3 with TRBJ1-6; no clear D gene. From germline, CDR1 is ENHRY and CDR2 SYGVKD. CDR3 length equals 16 residues. V lost 0 bases, J lost 7 bases, and 13 bases lay in between. CDR3 nucleotide sequence: TGTGCCATCAGTGAGTCGGGCGGAGTGGGAAATTCACCCCTCCACTTT. Translation gives CAISESGGVGNSPLHF.

This clonotype was counted only a few times. CDR3: CASSLRWGSGETQYF. CDR3 sequence (DNA): TGTGCCAGCAGTTTACGCTGGGGGAGTGGGGAGACCCAGTACTTC. The chain is built from TRBV12-3 or TRBV12-4 and TRBJ2-5; D may match TRBD1 or TRBD2 (5 bases each). Trimming removed 2 bases at V and 5 bases at J, with 15 bases between. This CDR3 is 15 amino acids long.